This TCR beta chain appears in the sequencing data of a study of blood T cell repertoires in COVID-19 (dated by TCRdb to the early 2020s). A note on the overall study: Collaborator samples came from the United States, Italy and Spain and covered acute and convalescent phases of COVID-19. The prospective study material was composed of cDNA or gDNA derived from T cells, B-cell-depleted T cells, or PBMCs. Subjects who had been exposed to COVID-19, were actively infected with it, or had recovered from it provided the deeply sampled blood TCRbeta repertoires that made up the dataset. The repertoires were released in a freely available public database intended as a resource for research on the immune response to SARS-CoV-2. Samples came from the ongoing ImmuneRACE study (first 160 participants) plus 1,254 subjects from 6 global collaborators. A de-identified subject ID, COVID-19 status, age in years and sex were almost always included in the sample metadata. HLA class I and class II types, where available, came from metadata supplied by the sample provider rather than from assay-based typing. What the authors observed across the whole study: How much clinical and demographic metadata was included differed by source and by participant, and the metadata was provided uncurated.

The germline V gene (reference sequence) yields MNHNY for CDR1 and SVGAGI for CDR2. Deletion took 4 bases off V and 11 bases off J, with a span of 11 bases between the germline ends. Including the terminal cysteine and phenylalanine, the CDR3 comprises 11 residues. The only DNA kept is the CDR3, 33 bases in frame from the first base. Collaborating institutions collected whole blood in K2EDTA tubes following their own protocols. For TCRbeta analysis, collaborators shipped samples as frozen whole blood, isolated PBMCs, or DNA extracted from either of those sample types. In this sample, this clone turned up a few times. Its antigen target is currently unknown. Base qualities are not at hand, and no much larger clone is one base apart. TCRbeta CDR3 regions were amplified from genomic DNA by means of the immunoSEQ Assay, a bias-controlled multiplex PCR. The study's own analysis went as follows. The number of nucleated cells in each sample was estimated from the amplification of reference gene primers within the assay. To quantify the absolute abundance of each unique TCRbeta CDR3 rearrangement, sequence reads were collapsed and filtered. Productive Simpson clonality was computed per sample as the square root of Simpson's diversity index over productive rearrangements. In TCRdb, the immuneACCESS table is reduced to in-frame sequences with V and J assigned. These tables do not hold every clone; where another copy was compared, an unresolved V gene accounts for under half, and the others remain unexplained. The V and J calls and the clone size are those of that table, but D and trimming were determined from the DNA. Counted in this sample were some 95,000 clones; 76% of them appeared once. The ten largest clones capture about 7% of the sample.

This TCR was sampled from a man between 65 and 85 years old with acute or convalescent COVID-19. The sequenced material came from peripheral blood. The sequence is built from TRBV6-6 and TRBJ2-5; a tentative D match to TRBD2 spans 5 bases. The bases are TGTGCCAGCAGTTCCGAAGAGGGACAGTACTTC. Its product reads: CASSSEEGQYF.